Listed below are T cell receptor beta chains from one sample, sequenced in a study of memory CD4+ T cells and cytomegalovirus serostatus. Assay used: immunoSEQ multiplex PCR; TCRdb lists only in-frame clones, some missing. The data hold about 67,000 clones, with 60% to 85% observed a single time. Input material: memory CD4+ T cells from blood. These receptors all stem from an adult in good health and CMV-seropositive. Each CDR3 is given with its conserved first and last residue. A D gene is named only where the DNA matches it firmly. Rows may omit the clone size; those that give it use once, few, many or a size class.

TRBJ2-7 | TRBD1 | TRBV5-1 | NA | TGCGCCAGCAGTAGGTCAGGGACAGGGTTCTACGAGCAGTACTTC | CASSRSGTGFYEQYF
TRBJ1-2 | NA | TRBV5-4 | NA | TGTGCCAGCGGGGGGCGAGCGGGCGGCTACACCTTC | CASGGRAGGYTF
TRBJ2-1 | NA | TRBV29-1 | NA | TGCAGCGTTTGGGATTACAATGAGCAGTTCTTC | CSVWDYNEQFF
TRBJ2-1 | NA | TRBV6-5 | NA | TGTGCCAGCAGCCCCGGGACAATCGGAATTGAGCAGTTCTTC | CASSPGTIGIEQFF
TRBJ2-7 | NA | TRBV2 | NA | TGTGCCAGCAGTGAAGGGGGCGTGCCCTACGAGCAGTACTTC | CASSEGGVPYEQYF
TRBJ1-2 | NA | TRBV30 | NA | TGTGCCTGGAGTGCGTCCCCCGGGGGCTACACCTTC | CAWSASPGGYTF
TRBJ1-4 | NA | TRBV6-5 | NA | TGTGCCAGCAGTTACTCAGGGAGCACAACTAATGAAAAACTGTTTTTT | CASSYSGSTTNEKLFF
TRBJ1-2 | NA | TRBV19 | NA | TGTGCCAGCAAGATCGAGGGGAGGGACGGCTACACCTTC | CASKIEGRDGYTF
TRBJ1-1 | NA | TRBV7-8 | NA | TGTGCCAGCAGCTTGGTGGGTGAAGCTTTCTTT | CASSLVGEAFF
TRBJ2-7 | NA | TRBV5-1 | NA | TGCGCCAGCAGTCAGGAGGGGGGGGGCCTTCTCTACGAGCAGTACTTC | CASSQEGGGLLYEQYF
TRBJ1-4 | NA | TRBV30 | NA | TGTGCCTGGAGTGGGCCAATGGGTGAAAAACTGTTTTTT | CAWSGPMGEKLFF
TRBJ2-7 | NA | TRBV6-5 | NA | TGTGCCAGCAGTTACGACAGCTACGAGCAGTACTTC | CASSYDSYEQYF
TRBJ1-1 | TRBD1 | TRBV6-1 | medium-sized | TGTGCCAGCAGGGCAGGGGGCTACACTGAAGCTTTCTTT | CASRAGGYTEAFF
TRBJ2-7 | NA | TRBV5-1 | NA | TGCGCCAGCAGCTTCGGCGGCCCGACGTACGAGCAGTACTTC | CASSFGGPTYEQYF
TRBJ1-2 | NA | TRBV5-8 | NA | TGTGCCAGCAGCTTGCATGGCTACACCTTC | CASSLHGYTF
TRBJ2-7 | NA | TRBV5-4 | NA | TGTGCCAGCAGCTCACAGGGCTCCGCCTACGAGCAGTACTTC | CASSSQGSAYEQYF
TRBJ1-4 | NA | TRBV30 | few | TGTGCCTGGAGCGCAGGGTATGGAGAAAAACTGTTTTTT | CAWSAGYGEKLFF
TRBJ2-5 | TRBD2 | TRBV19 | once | TGTGCCAGTAGTATAGGGGGACTAGCTGGGGAGACCCAGTACTTC | CASSIGGLAGETQYF
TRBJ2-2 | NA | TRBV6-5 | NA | TGTGCCAGCAGGGGACGCGCCGGGGAGCTGTTTTTT | CASRGRAGELFF
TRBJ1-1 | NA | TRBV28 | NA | TGTGCCAGCAGTTTACCGCGGACAGACACTGAAGCTTTCTTT | CASSLPRTDTEAFF
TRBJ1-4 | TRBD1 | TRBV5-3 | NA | TGTGCCAGAAGCTTGGAGATAGGACAGGCCAACGGCGCCGCTAATGAAAAACTGTTTTTT | CARSLEIGQANGAANEKLFF
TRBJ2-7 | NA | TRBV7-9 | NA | TGTGCCAGCAGCTTAGGTGGACAATCCTACGAGCAGTACTTC | CASSLGGQSYEQYF
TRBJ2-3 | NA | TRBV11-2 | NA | TGTGCCAGCAGCTTAAAGGGGGGGAGCACAGATACGCAGTATTTT | CASSLKGGSTDTQYF
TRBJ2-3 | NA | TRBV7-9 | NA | TGTGCCAGCAGCTTAGTAGATACGCAGTATTTT | CASSLVDTQYF
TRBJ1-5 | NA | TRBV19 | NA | TGTGCCAGTAGTATAGGAAAGGGTGGCCAGCCCCAGCATTTT | CASSIGKGGQPQHF
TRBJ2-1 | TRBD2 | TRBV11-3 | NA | TGTGCCAGCAGCTTTTTCGGACTAGCGGACAATGAGCAGTTCTTC | CASSFFGLADNEQFF
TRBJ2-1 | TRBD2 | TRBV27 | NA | TGTGCCGCCCAGGAACTAGCGGGAGCTAATGAGCAGTTCTTC | CAAQELAGANEQFF
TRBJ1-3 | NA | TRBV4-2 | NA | TGTGCCAGCAGCCAAGATTCGGCAGGGGCCGACGGAGGAAACACCATATATTTT | CASSQDSAGADGGNTIYF
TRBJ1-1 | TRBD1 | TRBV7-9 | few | TGTGCCAGCAGCGCCTACCGGACAGGGGGCGCTGACACTGAAGCTTTCTTT | CASSAYRTGGADTEAFF
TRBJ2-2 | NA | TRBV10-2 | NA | TGCGCCAGCAGTAGTTGGGGCACCACCGGGGAGCTGTTTTTT | CASSSWGTTGELFF
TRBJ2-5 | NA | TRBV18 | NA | TGTGCCAGCTCACCACAGCCCGGAGAGACCCAGTACTTC | CASSPQPGETQYF
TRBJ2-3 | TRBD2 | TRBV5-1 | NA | TGCGCCAGCAGCTTGGTCCTAGCGGGGGGCACAGATACGCAGTATTTT | CASSLVLAGGTDTQYF
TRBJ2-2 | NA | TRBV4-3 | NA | TGCGCCAGCAGCCAGCCGGAGGGGGGTAGGGAGCTGTTTTTT | CASSQPEGGRELFF
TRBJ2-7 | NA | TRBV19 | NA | TGTGCCAGCTCTCGACAGGCCTACTACGAGCAGTACTTC | CASSRQAYYEQYF
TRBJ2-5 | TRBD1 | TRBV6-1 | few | TGTGCCAGCAGTGAGGGACAGGGAGAGACCCAGTACTTC | CASSEGQGETQYF